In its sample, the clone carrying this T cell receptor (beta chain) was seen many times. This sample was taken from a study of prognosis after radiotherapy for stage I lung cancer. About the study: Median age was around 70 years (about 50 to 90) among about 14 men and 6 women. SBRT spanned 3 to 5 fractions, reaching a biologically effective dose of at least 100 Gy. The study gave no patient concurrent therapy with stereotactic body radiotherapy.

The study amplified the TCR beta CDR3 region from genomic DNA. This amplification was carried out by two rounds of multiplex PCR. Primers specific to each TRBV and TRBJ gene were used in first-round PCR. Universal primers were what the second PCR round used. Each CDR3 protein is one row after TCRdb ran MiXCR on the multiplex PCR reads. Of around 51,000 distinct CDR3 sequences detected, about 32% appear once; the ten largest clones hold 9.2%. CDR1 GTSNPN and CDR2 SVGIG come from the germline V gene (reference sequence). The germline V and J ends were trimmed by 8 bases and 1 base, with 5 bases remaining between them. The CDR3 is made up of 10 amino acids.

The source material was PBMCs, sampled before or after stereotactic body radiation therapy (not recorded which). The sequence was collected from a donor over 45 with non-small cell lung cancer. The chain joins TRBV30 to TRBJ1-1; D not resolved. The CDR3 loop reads CAGENTEAFF. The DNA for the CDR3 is TGTGCCGGGGAGAACACTGAAGCTTTCTTT.